This TCR beta chain was identified in a study of cytomegalovirus exposure and HLA in healthy donors. At the level of the study: The same platform was used for the approximately 120 validation repertoires as for the approximately 610 first-cohort repertoires, as reported in a later analysis.

Overall study findings and caveats: The tendency of first-cohort TCR clusters to co-occur in the approximately 120 validation repertoires was identified by a subsequent analysis.

This clone has a single count. Its antigen is not known. The assay was immunoSEQ multiplex PCR, and TCRdb's table has in-frame clones only and misses some. The sample lists 80,000 to 100,000 clones, 87% occurring once. The length of the CDR3 is 13 residues. In germline, CDR1 is SGHVS, CDR2 FNYEAQ. Trimming removed 5 bases from V and 3 bases from J, with 11 bases in between. This TCR came from a woman aged 30 to 39 in good health and CMV-seronegative. The specimen was PBMCs. The chain is built from TRBV7-6 and TRBJ2-7; tentative D call: TRBD2 (5 bases). Written as DNA, the CDR3 is TGTGCCAGCAGCAGGGCGAGCGGCTACGAGCAGTACTTC. Encoded protein: CASSRASGYEQYF.